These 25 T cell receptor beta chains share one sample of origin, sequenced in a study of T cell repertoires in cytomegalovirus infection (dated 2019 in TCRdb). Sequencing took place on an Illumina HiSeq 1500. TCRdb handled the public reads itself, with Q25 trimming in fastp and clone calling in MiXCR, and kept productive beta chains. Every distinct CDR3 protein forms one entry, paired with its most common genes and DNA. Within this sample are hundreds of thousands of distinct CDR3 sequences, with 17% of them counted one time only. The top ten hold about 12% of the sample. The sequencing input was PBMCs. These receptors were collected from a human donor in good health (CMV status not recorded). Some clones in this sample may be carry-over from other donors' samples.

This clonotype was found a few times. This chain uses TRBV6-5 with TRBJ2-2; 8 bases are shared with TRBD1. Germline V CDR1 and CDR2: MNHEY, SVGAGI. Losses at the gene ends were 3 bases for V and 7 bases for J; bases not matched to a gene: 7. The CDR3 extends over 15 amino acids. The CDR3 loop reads CASSYSDRVGGELFF. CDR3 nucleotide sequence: TGTGCCAGCAGTTATTCGGACAGGGTCGGCGGGGAGCTGTTTTTT.

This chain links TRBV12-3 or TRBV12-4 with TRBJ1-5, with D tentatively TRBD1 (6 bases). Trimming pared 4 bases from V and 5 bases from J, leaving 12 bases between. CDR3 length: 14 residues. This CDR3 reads CASSSEGVYQPQHF. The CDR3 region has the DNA TGTGCCAGCAGTTCTGAGGGGGTCTATCAGCCCCAGCATTTT.

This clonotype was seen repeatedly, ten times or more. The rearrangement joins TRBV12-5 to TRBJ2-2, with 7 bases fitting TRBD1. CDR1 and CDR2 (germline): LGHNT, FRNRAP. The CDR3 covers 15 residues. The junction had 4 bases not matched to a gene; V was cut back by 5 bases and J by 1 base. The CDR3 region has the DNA TGTGCTAGTGGTGGTTGGACAGGGAACACCGGGGAGCTGTTTTTT. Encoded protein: CASGGWTGNTGELFF.

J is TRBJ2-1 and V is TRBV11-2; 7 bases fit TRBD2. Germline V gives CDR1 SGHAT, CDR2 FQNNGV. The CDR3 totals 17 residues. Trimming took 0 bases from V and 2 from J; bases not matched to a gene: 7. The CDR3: CASSLDEAGLPYNEQFF. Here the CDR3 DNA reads TGTGCCAGCAGCTTAGACGAAGCGGGACTACCCTACAATGAGCAGTTCTTC. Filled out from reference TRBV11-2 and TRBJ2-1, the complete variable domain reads EAGVAQSPRYKIIEKRQSVAFWCNPISGHATLYWYQQILGQGPKLLIQFQNNGVVDDSQLPKDRFSAERLKGVDSTLKIQPAKLEDSAVYLCASSLDEAGLPYNEQFFGPGTRLTVL.

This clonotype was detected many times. The CDR3 nucleotides are TGCGCCAGCAGCTTGTTAGGGGGACACATGAACACTGAAGCTTTCTTT. The encoded protein is CASSLLGGHMNTEAFF. The V gene is TRBV5-1, the J gene TRBJ1-1; D possibly corresponds to TRBD1 (6 bases). CDR3 size: 16 residues. Trimming pared 1 base from V and 0 bases from J, leaving 13 bases between. CDR1 SGHRS and CDR2 YFSETQ come from the germline V gene.

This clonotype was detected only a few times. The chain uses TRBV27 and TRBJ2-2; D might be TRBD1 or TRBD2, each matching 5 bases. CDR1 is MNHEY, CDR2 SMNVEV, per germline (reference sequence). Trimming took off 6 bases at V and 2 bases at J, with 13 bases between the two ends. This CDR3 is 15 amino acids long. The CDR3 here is CASSRMGVNTGELFF. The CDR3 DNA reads TGTGCCAGCAGCCGGATGGGGGTAAACACCGGGGAGCTGTTTTTT.

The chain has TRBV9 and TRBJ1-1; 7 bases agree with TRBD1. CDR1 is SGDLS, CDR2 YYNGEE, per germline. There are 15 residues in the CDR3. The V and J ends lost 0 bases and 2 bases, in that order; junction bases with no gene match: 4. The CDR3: CASSVGQGVNTEAFF. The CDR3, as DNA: TGTGCCAGCAGCGTAGGCCAGGGGGTCAACACTGAAGCTTTCTTT.

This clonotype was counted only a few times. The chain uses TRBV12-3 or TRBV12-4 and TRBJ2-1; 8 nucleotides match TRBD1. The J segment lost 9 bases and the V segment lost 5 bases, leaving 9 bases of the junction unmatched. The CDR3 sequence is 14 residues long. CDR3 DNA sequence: TGTGCCAGCAGTCCCAGCAGGGGGCTTATTGAGCAGTTCTTC. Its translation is CASSPSRGLIEQFF.

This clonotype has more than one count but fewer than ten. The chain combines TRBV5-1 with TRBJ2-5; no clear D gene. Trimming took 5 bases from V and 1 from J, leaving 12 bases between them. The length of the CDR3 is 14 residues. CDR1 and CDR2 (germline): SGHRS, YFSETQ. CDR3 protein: CASSRPQTQETQYF. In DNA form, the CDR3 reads TGCGCCAGCAGTCGGCCACAGACCCAAGAGACCCAGTACTTC. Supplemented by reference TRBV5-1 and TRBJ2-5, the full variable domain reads KAGVTQTPRYLIKTRGQQVTLSCSPISGHRSVSWYQQTPGQGLQFLFEYFSETQRNKGNFPGRFSGRQFSNSRSEMNVSTLELGDSALYLCASSRPQTQETQYFGPGTRLLVL.

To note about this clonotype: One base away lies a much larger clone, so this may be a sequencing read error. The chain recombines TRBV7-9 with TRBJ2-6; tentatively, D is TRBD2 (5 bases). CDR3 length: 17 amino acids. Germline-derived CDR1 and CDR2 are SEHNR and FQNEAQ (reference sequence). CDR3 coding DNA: TGTGCCAGCGGCTTAGGTGCGGGTCTCTTAGGGGCCAACGTCCTGACTTTC. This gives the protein CASGLGAGLLGANVLTF.

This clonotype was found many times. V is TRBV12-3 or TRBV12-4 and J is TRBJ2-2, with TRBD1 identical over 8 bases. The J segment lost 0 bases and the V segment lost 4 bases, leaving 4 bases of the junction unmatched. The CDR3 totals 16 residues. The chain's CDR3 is CASSSEDRANTGELFF. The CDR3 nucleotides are TGTGCCAGCAGTTCCGAGGACAGGGCGAACACCGGGGAGCTGTTTTTT.

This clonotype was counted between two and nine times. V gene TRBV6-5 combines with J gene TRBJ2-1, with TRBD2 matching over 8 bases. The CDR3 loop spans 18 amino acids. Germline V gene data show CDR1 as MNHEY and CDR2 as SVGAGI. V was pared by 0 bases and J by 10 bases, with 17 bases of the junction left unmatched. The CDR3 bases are TGTGCCAGCAGTTACTCTAATCGGCGGGGGGCCTTAGGTAGAGAGCAGTTCTTC. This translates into CASSYSNRRGALGREQFF.

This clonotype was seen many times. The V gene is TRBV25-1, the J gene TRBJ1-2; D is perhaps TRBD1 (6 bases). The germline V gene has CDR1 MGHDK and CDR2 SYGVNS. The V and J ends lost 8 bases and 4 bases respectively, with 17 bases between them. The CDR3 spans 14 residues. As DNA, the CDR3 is TGTGCCAGCGGATCCGGGACAAACATCTATGGCTACACCTTC. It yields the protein CASGSGTNIYGYTF.

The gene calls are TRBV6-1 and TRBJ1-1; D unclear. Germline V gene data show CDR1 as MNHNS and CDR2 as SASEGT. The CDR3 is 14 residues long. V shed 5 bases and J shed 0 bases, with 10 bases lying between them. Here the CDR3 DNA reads TGTGCCAGCAGTTTTGGTTCCATGAACACTGAAGCTTTCTTT. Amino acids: CASSFGSMNTEAFF.

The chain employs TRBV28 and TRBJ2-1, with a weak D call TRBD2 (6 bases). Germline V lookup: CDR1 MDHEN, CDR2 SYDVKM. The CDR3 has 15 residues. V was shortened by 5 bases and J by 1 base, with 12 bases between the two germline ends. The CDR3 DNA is TGTGCCAGCAGTCGCTCTGCGGGGTCCTACAATGAGCAGTTCTTC. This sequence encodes CASSRSAGSYNEQFF.

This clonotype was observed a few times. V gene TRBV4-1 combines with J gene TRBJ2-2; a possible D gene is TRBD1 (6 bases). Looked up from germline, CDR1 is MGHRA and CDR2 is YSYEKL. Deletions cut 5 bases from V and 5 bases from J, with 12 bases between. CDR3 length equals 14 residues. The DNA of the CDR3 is TGCGCCAGCAGCAGGATAACAGGGACCGGGGAGCTGTTTTTT. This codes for CASSRITGTGELFF.

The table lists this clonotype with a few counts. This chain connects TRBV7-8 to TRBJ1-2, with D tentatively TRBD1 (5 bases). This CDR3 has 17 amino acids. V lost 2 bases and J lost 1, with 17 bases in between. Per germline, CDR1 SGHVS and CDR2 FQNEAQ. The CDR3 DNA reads TGTGCCAGCAGCTTAAGATTCCCCGGGCAGGGTAACTATGGCTACACCTTC. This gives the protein CASSLRFPGQGNYGYTF.

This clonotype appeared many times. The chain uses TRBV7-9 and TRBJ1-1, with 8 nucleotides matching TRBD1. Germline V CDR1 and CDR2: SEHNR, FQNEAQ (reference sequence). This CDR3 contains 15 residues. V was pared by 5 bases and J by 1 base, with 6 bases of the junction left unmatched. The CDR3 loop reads CASSPRTGTNTEAFF. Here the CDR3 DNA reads TGTGCCAGCAGCCCGAGGACAGGGACGAACACTGAAGCTTTCTTT.

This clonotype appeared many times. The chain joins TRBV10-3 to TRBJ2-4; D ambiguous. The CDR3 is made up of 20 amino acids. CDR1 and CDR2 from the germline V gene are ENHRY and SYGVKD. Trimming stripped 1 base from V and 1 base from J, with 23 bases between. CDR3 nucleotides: TGTGCCATCAGTGAGTGTAGGGCAGACTCGTGGCTTCTGGCCAAAAACATTCAGTACTTC. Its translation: CAISECRADSWLLAKNIQYF.

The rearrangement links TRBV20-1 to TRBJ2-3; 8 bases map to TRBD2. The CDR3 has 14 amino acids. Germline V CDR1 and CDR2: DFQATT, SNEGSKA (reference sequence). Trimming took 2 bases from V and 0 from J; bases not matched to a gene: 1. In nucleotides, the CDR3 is TGCAGTGCTAGAAGCGGGGGAAGCACAGATACGCAGTATTTT. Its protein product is CSARSGGSTDTQYF.

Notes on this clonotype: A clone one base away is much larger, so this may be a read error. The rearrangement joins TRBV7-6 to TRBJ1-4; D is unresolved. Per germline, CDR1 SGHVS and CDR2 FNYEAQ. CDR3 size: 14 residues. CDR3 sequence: CASSFTMDNENLFF. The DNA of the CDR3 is TGTGCCAGCAGCTTTACAATGGATAATGAAAACCTGTTTTTT.

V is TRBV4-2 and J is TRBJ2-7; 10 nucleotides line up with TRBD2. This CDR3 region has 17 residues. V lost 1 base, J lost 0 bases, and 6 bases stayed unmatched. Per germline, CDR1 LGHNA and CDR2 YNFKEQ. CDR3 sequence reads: CASSQGLAGSSSYEQYF. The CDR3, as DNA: TGTGCCAGCAGCCAAGGACTAGCGGGTTCGAGCTCCTACGAGCAGTACTTC.

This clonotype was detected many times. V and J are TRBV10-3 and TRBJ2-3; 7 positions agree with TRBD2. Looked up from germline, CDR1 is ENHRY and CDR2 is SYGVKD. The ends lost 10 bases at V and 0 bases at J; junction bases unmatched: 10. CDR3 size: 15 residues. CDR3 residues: CATRLALTSTDTQYF. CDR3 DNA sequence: TGTGCCACCCGACTAGCTCTTACTAGCACAGATACGCAGTATTTT.

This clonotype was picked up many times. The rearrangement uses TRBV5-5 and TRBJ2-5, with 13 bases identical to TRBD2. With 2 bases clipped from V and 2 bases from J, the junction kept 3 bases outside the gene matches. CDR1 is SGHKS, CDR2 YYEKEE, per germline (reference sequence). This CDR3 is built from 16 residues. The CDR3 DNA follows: TGTGCCAGCAGCTTTGGACTAGCGGGGGAACAAGAGACCCAGTACTTC. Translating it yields CASSFGLAGEQETQYF.

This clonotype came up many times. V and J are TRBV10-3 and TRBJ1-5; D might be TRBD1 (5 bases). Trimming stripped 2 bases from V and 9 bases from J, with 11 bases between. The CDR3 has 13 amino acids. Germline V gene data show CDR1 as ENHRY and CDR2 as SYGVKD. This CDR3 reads CAISEQQGAPQHF. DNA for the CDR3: TGTGCCATCAGTGAGCAGCAGGGCGCGCCCCAGCATTTT.